Following are 23 T cell receptor beta chains from one sample sequenced in a study of T cell repertoires in cytomegalovirus infection. No antigen has been assigned to these receptors. In TCRdb, the reads were re-called with MiXCR into one record per CDR3 protein. The sample includes hundreds of thousands of distinct CDR3 sequences, about 27% seen only once; the top ten take 15% to 20%. This material consisted of cultured PBMCs, taken from culture after CMV antigen stimulation. The receptors originated from a human donor in good health (CMV status not recorded). Some clones in this sample may be carry-over from other donors' samples.

J is TRBJ1-6 and V is TRBV29-1, with unresolved D. This CDR3 contains 13 residues. V was clipped by 5 bases and J by 0 bases, with 5 bases between them. Germline CDR1 is SQVTM and CDR2 is ANQGSEA. CDR3 in DNA: TGCAGCGTTAGGAGCTCCTATAATTCACCCCTCCACTTT. This translates into CSVRSSYNSPLHF. Full variable domain (outside the CDR3, taken from reference TRBV29-1 and TRBJ1-6): SAVISQKPSRDICQRGTSLTIQCQVDSQVTMMFWYRQQPGQSLTLIATANQGSEATYESGFVIDKFPISRPNLTFSTLTVSNMSPEDSSIYLCSVRSSYNSPLHFGNGTRLTVT.

This clonotype was seen many times. The genes are TRBV6-5 and TRBJ2-3; D not certain. CDR3 length equals 14 residues. Between the trimmed V and J ends, which lost 2 bases and 2 bases, there was a span of 8 bases. The germline V gene has CDR1 MNHEY and CDR2 SVGAGI. CDR3 sequence: CASSYGGFTDTQYF. CDR3 DNA sequence: TGTGCCAGCAGTTACGGCGGATTCACAGATACGCAGTATTTT.

The chain uses TRBV12-3 or TRBV12-4 and TRBJ1-6, with a possible D match to TRBD1 (6 bases). V lost 6 bases and J lost 0, with 12 bases in between. The CDR3 spans 16 residues. The CDR3 loop reads CASRGGLSSYNSPLHF. The CDR3 nucleotides read TGTGCCAGCAGAGGGGGGCTTAGCTCCTATAATTCACCCCTCCACTTT.

The rearrangement joins TRBV9 to TRBJ2-1; tentatively, D is TRBD1 or TRBD2 (5 bases each). Between the trimmed V and J ends, which lost 0 bases and 6 bases, there was a span of 19 bases. CDR1 SGDLS and CDR2 YYNGEE come from the germline V gene. This CDR3 is 17 amino acids long. The CDR3 coding sequence is TGTGCCAGCAGCGTAGATCCACAAGGTCCAGGGAGCAATGAGCAGTTCTTC. Its translation is CASSVDPQGPGSNEQFF.

Only a few counts were recorded for this clonotype. J is TRBJ2-1 and V is TRBV29-1; 9 bases agree with TRBD1. This CDR3 is 16 amino acids long. With V trimmed by 4 bases and J by 5 bases, 12 bases remained unmatched. Looked up from germline, CDR1 is SQVTM and CDR2 is ANQGSEA. The CDR3 nucleotides read TGCAGCGTTGGTCGGGCCGGGACAGGGCTAGACAATGAGCAGTTCTTC. Its protein product is CSVGRAGTGLDNEQFF.

This clonotype showed up just a few times. The chain couples TRBV7-2 to TRBJ2-5; 13 bases align to TRBD2. Germline loops: CDR1 SGHTA, CDR2 FQGNSA. The CDR3 sequence is 16 residues long. Unmatched junction bases numbered 5, after V lost 6 bases and J lost 1 base. CDR3 in amino acids: CASRPTSGGFQETQYF. In DNA form, the CDR3 reads TGTGCCAGCAGACCGACTAGCGGGGGGTTCCAAGAGACCCAGTACTTC.

This clonotype occurred a few times. The chain has TRBV11-2 and TRBJ2-3; TRBD2 matches at 10 bases. The CDR3 contains 17 residues. CDR1 and CDR2 from the germline V gene are SGHAT and FQNNGV. V trimming: 4 bases; J trimming: 6 bases; junction bases outside the gene matches: 13. CDR3 in amino acids: CASSSLAGAMTYDTQYF. CDR3 in DNA: TGTGCCAGCAGCTCTCTAGCGGGGGCTATGACTTACGATACGCAGTATTTT.

The rearrangement uses TRBV12-5 and TRBJ2-7; D is perhaps TRBD1 (5 bases). The CDR3 covers 17 residues. V lost 0 bases, J lost 2 bases, and 17 bases lay in between. The germline CDR1 and CDR2 sequences are LGHNT and FRNRAP. The CDR3 here is CASGLVIIRAGAYEQYF. CDR3 DNA: TGTGCTAGTGGTTTGGTAATCATCAGGGCTGGGGCCTACGAGCAGTACTTC.

V is TRBV6-2 or TRBV6-3 and J is TRBJ1-5; D call uncertain. This CDR3 is built from 15 residues. CDR1 is MNHEY, CDR2 SVGEGT, per germline. V lost 3 bases and J lost 0, with 9 bases in between. The CDR3 sequence: CASSYGPYSNQPQHF. The CDR3 nucleotides are TGTGCCAGCAGTTATGGCCCTTATAGCAATCAGCCCCAGCATTTT.

The genes are TRBV10-3 and TRBJ2-5; D assignment may be TRBD1 or TRBD2 (5 bases each). Germline assignment: CDR1 ENHRY and CDR2 SYGVKD. The V gene lost 1 base and the J gene lost 4 bases, with 10 bases spanning the gap. The CDR3 is 14 residues long. The CDR3, as DNA: TGTGCCATCAGTGAGTTGGGACCTGGAGAGACCCAGTACTTC. Residues: CAISELGPGETQYF.

This clonotype was detected once. The gene calls are TRBV6-1 and TRBJ2-7; 15 bases match TRBD2. The V and J ends lost 6 bases and 0 bases, in that order; junction bases with no gene match: 15. Germline lookup yields CDR1 MNHNS and CDR2 SASEGT. The CDR3 totals 20 residues. DNA for the CDR3: TGTGCCAGCAGCCCCCCCCGGGGACTAGCGGGGGGAACGAGCTCCTACGAGCAGTACTTC. It yields the protein CASSPPRGLAGGTSSYEQYF.

This clonotype was seen only a few times. The chain uses TRBV23-1 and TRBJ2-6; 9 bases agree with TRBD1. TRBV23-1 counts as an open reading frame of uncertain function. There are 19 residues in the CDR3. J lost 1 base, V lost 3 bases, and 10 bases had no gene match. Here the CDR3 reads CASSHLGTGRRSGANVLTF. DNA of the CDR3: TGCGCCAGCAGTCACCTCGGGACAGGGCGGCGTTCTGGGGCCAACGTCCTGACTTTC.

This chain links TRBV20-1 with TRBJ2-7; 8 positions agree with TRBD1. Trimming at V came to 4 bases and at J to 3 bases, leaving 2 bases not matched to a gene. Germline V gives CDR1 DFQATT, CDR2 SNEGSKA (reference sequence). This CDR3 is 12 amino acids long. The CDR3 loop reads CSAKTGDYEQYF. The CDR3 DNA reads TGCAGTGCTAAGACAGGGGACTACGAGCAGTACTTC.

The chain joins TRBV19 to TRBJ2-7, with a weak D call TRBD1 (6 bases). The germline V gene has CDR1 LNHDA and CDR2 SQIVND (reference sequence). V lost 3 bases, J lost 4 bases, and 25 bases lay in between. The CDR3 is made up of 18 amino acids. The CDR3 reads CASSMSSRGRQVKYEQYF. For the CDR3, the DNA is TGTGCCAGTAGTATGAGCTCCCGTGGGCGACAGGTGAAATACGAGCAGTACTTC.

This chain connects TRBV7-2 to TRBJ2-2; 8 bases map to TRBD2. With 0 bases clipped from V and 6 bases from J, the junction kept 12 bases outside the gene matches. The CDR3 extends over 18 amino acids. Germline CDR1 and CDR2: SGHTA and FQGNSA. The CDR3 loop is CASSLARGATTGPGELFF. The CDR3, as DNA: TGTGCCAGCAGCTTAGCGCGGGGGGCCACAACTGGACCCGGGGAGCTGTTTTTT.

The J gene is TRBJ2-5, the V gene TRBV4-2, with 12 nucleotides matching TRBD2. CDR1 and CDR2 from the germline V gene are LGHNA and YNFKEQ. The CDR3 is made up of 18 amino acids. Trimming at V came to 1 base and at J to 3 bases, leaving 9 bases not matched to a gene. CDR3 DNA sequence: TGTGCCAGCAGCCAAGGTGTTACTAGCGGGGGGCCCGAAGAGACCCAGTACTTC. Translation gives CASSQGVTSGGPEETQYF.

This clonotype was seen a few times. The CDR3 protein is CASSLGAANSYNEQFF. CDR3 nucleotides: TGCGCCAGCAGCTTGGGAGCGGCCAACTCCTACAATGAGCAGTTCTTC. The chain has TRBV5-1 and TRBJ2-1, with D possibly TRBD2 on 5 matching bases. The CDR3 contains 16 residues. The germline V gene encodes CDR1 SGHRS and CDR2 YFSETQ. V lost 0 bases and J 0 bases, leaving 10 bases between the germline ends.

This clonotype was seen repeatedly, ten times or more. The chain is built from TRBV7-2 and TRBJ2-1; D remains unclear. CDR1 is SGHTA and CDR2 is FQGNSA in the germline V gene. V gave up 5 bases and J gave up 2 bases, with 19 bases separating them. This CDR3 spans 17 amino acids. The CDR3 is CASSVSLQSRPYNEQFF. The CDR3, as DNA: TGTGCCAGCAGCGTATCTCTCCAGTCTAGACCCTACAATGAGCAGTTCTTC.

The table lists this clonotype with many counts. This chain joins TRBV7-8 and TRBJ2-7; the D call may be TRBD1 or TRBD2 (5 bases each). Trimming removed 5 bases from V and 0 bases from J, with 14 bases in between. CDR3 length equals 15 residues. Germline assignment: CDR1 SGHVS and CDR2 FQNEAQ. The CDR3 region has the DNA TGTGCCAGCAGCCCAGACCCGGGGACCTCCTACGAGCAGTACTTC. It is translated as CASSPDPGTSYEQYF.

This clonotype was picked up one time. The chain employs TRBV6-5 and TRBJ1-2; D is perhaps TRBD1 (5 bases). CDR1 MNHEY and CDR2 SVGAGI come from the germline V gene. V shed 4 bases and J shed 6 bases, with 6 bases lying between them. The CDR3 sequence is 11 residues long. CDR3 region: CASSSQDGYTF. CDR3 DNA sequence: TGTGCCAGCAGTTCACAGGATGGCTACACCTTC.

In this sample, this clonotype turned up a few times. The chain carries TRBV20-1 and TRBJ2-2, with D possibly being TRBD2 (6 bases). Trimming took 0 bases from V and 11 from J, leaving 25 bases between them. Germline CDR1 reads DFQATT; CDR2 reads SNEGSKA (reference sequence). The CDR3 is 17 residues long. The CDR3: CSARDSREARGGGELFF. The CDR3 DNA reads TGCAGTGCTAGAGACTCAAGGGAGGCAAGAGGAGGCGGTGAGCTGTTTTTT.

The rearrangement joins TRBV11-2 to TRBJ1-1; 8 nucleotides match TRBD1. CDR3 length: 13 amino acids. Germline loops: CDR1 SGHAT, CDR2 FQNNGV. V dropped 4 bases and J dropped 6; count of bases not matched to a gene: 4. This CDR3 is CASSSRTGSEAFF. CDR3 bases: TGTGCCAGCAGCTCAAGGACAGGGTCTGAAGCTTTCTTT.

This clonotype was picked up many times. This chain links TRBV13 with TRBJ2-7; 8 nucleotides align to TRBD1. This CDR3 is 17 amino acids long. Germline values: CDR1 PRHDT, CDR2 FYEKMQ (reference sequence). Germline trimming cut 3 bases from V and 3 bases from J; bases unmatched to any gene: 13. The CDR3 loop is CASSLSQEGQGVYEQYF. CDR3 sequence (DNA): TGTGCCAGCAGCTTGTCGCAGGAAGGACAGGGAGTCTACGAGCAGTACTTC.